This T cell receptor (beta chain) was recorded in a study of identical twins. Study-wide results and caveats: These conclusions were based on statistical analysis (cross-sectional, not following the same donors). Twin-shared out-of-frame alpha sequences were enriched for low generation probability.

The cDNA had a unique molecular identifier and a template-switch universal primer site. In TCRdb, the 5' RACE reads were re-called with MiXCR into one record per CDR3 protein. Here the sample spans around 1.7 million distinct CDR3 sequences, more than 30% being singletons. Germline-derived CDR1 and CDR2 are SGHTA and FQGNSA. This CDR3 region has 15 residues. The V segment lost 1 base and the J segment 5 bases; nucleotides outside the gene matches: 7. This clonotype was counted a few times. Its antigen remains unknown. Donors were all healthy Caucasians. This chain connects TRBV7-2 to TRBJ2-5; 7 nucleotides line up with TRBD2. The sample taken for sequencing was cord blood. The sequence came from a newborn girl in good health. CDR3 nucleotide sequence: TGTGCCAGCAGCTTAGATTGGATCGGGGGGGAGACCCAGTACTTC. Translated: CASSLDWIGGETQYF.